The following is a T cell receptor beta chain sequence with its context. The antigen is not known. Presence of unique molecular identifiers characterized the TCR beta cDNA libraries. The yield from around 1 to 10 million T cells was roughly 500,000 cDNA molecules in total. TCRdb recomputed calls from the PCR reads with MiXCR, one row per CDR3 protein. Of 800,000 to 950,000 distinct CDR3 sequences listed, roughly 50% are singletons. The data were obtained in a study of post-analysis software for immune sequencing data. Study information: The courses of disease that were included comprised relapsing-remitting, secondary progressive and progressive-relapsing multiple sclerosis. Study-level points and caveats: Among 4 or 5 TRBV segments more frequent in patients than controls were TRBV5-6, TRBV5-1 and TRBV20-1.

CDR3 length: 15 residues. Losses at the gene ends were 1 base for V and 2 bases for J; bases not matched to a gene: 4. CDR1 and CDR2 from the germline V gene are SEHNR and FQNEAQ (reference sequence). The sequenced sample was blood. The sequence was obtained from a girl between 10 and 17 years old with multiple sclerosis. This chain links TRBV7-9 with TRBJ2-7, with 8 bases aligning to TRBD2. CDR3 coding DNA: TGTGCCAGCAGCTTAGGGACTAGCTTCACCTACGAGCAGTACTTC. Amino acids: CASSLGTSFTYEQYF.